The clone carrying this T cell receptor (beta chain) was found many times. Its antigen is not identified. With 5 bases removed from V and 9 bases from J, the gap between germline ends came to 8 bases. The CDR3 is 11 amino acids. Quantitative 5'-RACE with molecular barcodes was used to make the TCR beta libraries. TCRdb independently ran MiXCR on the 5' RACE reads; one entry per CDR3 protein. This table has around 770,000 distinct CDR3 sequences, 15% to 20% appearing once. This entry belongs to a study of CD8 T cells in ankylosing spondylitis. Study-level findings and limits: A TCR beta motif of eight highly homologous variants appeared characteristic of ankylosing spondylitis blood.

The clonotype was recovered from a male donor with ankylosing spondylitis. The chain uses TRBV12-3 or TRBV12-4 and TRBJ2-1, with D possibly being TRBD2 (6 bases). Sequencing was performed on blood, either unsorted or a sorted T cell fraction (not recorded which). CDR3 coding DNA: TGTGCCAGCAGTCCGCGGGGTGAGCAGTTCTTC. It yields the protein CASSPRGEQFF.